The entry below describes one T cell receptor beta chain. The data stem from a study of technical replicates of blood from a handful of donors. Some clones are missing from TCRdb's copy, which holds only in-frame ones; the method was immunoSEQ multiplex PCR. This repertoire shows about 94,000 clones, approximately 96% found once; its top ten account for about 0.21%. The germline gives CDR1 SNHLY, CDR2 FYNNEI. This CDR3 is built from 15 residues. The V segment lost 6 bases and the J segment 5 bases; nucleotides outside the gene matches: 8. Sequenced sample: T cells isolated from PBMCs. The rearrangement links TRBV2 to TRBJ1-5; 9 bases fit TRBD1. The source is a human donor in good health. Here the CDR3 reads CASSVTGGGYQPQHF. CDR3 sequence (DNA): TGTGCCAGCAGCGTAACAGGGGGCGGGTATCAGCCCCAGCATTTT.